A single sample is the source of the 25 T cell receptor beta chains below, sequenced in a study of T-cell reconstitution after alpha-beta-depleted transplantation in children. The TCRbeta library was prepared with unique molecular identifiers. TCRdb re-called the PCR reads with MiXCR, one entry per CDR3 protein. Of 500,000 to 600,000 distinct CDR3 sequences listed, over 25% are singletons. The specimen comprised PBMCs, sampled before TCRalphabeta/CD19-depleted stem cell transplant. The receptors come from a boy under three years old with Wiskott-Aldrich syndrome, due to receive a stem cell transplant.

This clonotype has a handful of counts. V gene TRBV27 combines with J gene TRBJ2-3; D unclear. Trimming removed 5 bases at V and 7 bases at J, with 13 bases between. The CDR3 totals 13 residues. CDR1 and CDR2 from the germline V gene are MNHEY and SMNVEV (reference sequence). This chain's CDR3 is CASSPLERYTQYF. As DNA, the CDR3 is TGTGCCAGCAGTCCGTTGGAGCGATATACGCAGTATTTT.

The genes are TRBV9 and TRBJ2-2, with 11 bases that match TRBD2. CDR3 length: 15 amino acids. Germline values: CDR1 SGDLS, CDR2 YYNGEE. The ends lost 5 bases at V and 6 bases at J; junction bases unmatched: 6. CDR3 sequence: CASRLTSGSPGELFF. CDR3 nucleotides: TGTGCCAGCAGGCTTACTAGCGGGAGTCCCGGGGAGCTGTTTTTT.

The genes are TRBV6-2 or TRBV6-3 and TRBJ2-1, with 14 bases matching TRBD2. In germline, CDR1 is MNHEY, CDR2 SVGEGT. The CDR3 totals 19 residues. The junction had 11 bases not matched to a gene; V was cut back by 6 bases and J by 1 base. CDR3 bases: TGTGCCAGCAGCTCCATCGTGGGACTAGCGGGAGTGTCCTACAATGAGCAGTTCTTC. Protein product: CASSSIVGLAGVSYNEQFF.

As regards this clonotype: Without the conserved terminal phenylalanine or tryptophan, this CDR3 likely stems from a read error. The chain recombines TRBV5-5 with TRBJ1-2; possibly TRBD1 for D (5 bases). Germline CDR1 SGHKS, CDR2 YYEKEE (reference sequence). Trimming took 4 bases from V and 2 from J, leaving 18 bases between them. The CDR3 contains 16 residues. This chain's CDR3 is CASSLRSGTANYGYTI. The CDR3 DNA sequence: TGTGCCAGCAGCCTCCGATCTGGGACGGCGAACTATGGCTACACCATC.

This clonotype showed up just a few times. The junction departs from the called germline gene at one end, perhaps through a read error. CDR3 coding DNA: TGTGCCAGCACCTTAATACCTAAACGACTAGCGGGGACATCCTACAATGAGCAGTTCTTC. The encoded protein is CASTLIPKRLAGTSYNEQFF. The chain links TRBV11-1 to TRBJ2-1; 11 bases line up with TRBD2. CDR1 and CDR2 from the germline V gene are SGHAT and FQDESV (reference sequence). The CDR3 is made up of 20 amino acids.

The chain's CDR3 is CASSFGTGINEQYF. Here the CDR3 DNA reads TGCGCCAGCAGCTTCGGGACAGGGATAAACGAGCAGTACTTC. J is TRBJ2-7 and V is TRBV5-1, with 9 bases lining up with TRBD1. The germline V gene encodes CDR1 SGHRS and CDR2 YFSETQ. CDR3 length equals 14 residues. V shed 2 bases, J shed 5 bases, and the junction held 5 bases outside the gene matches.

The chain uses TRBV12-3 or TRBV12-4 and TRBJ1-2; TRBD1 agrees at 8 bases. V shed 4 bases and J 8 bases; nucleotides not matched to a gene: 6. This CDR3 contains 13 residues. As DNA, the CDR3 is TGTGCCAGCAGTTCCCAGGGGGCAGGAGGCTACACCTTC. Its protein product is CASSSQGAGGYTF.

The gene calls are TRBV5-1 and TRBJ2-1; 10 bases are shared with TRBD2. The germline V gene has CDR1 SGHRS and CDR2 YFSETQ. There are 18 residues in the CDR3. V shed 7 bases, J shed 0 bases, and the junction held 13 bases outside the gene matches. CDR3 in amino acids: CASDSGLASTSSYNEQFF. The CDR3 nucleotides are TGCGCCAGCGATTCGGGACTAGCGTCCACCAGCTCCTACAATGAGCAGTTCTTC.

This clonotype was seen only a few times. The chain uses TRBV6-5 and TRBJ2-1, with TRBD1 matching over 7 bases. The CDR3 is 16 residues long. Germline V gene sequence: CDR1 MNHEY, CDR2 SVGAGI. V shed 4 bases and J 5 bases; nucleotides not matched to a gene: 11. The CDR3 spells CASSSPFGTENNEQFF. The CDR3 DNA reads TGTGCCAGCAGTTCCCCGTTTGGGACAGAAAACAATGAGCAGTTCTTC.

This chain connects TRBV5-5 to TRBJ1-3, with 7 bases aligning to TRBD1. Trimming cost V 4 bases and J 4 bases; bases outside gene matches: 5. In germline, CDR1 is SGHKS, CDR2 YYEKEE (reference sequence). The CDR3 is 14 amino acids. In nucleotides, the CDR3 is TGTGCCAGCAGCCCTCAGACAGGGGGAAACACCATATATTTT. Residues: CASSPQTGGNTIYF. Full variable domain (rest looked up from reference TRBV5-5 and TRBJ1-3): DAGVTQSPTHLIKTRGQQVTLRCSPISGHKSVSWYQQVLGQGPQFIFQYYEKEERGRGNFPDRFSARQFPNYSSELNVNALLLGDSALYLCASSPQTGGNTIYFGEGSWLTVV.

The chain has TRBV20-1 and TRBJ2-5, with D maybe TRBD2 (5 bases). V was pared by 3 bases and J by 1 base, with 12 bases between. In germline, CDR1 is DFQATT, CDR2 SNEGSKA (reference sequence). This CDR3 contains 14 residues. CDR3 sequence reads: CSASPISVQETQYF. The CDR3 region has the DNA TGCAGTGCTAGCCCCATTAGCGTCCAAGAGACCCAGTACTTC.

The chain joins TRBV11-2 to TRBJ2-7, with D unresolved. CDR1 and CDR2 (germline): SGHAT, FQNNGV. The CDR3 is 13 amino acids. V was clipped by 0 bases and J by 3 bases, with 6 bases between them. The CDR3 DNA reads TGTGCCAGCAGCTTAGATCTCCACTACGAGCAGTACTTC. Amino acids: CASSLDLHYEQYF.

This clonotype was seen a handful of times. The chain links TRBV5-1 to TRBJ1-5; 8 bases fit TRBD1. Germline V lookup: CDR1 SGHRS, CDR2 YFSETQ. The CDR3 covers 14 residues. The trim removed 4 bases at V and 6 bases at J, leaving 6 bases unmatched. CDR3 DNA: TGCGCCAGCAGCCAGACAGGGGTCGGTCAGCCCCAGCATTTT. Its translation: CASSQTGVGQPQHF. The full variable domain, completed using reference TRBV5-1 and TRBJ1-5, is KAGVTQTPRYLIKTRGQQVTLSCSPISGHRSVSWYQQTPGQGLQFLFEYFSETQRNKGNFPGRFSGRQFSNSRSEMNVSTLELGDSALYLCASSQTGVGQPQHFGDGTRLSIL.

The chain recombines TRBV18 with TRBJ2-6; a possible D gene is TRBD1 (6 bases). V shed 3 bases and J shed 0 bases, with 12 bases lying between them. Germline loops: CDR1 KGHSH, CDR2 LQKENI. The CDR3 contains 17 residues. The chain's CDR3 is CASSPETGSSGANVLTF. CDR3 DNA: TGTGCCAGCTCACCTGAAACAGGGAGCTCTGGGGCCAACGTCCTGACTTTC. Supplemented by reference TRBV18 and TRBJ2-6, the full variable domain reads NAGVMQNPRHLVRRRGQEARLRCSPMKGHSHVYWYRQLPEEGLKFMVYLQKENIIDESGMPKERFSAEFPKEGPSILRIQQVVRGDSAAYFCASSPETGSSGANVLTFGAGSRLTVL.

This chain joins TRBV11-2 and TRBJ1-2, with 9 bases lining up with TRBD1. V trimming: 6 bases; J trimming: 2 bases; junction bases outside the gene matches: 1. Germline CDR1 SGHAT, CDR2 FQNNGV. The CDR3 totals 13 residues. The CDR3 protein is CASRQGANYGYTF. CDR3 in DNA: TGTGCCAGCAGACAGGGGGCGAACTATGGCTACACCTTC.

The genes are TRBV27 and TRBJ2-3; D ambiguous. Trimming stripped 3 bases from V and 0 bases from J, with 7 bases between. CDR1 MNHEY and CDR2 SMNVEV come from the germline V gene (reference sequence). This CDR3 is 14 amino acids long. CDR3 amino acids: CASSFPESTDTQYF. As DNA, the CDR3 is TGTGCCAGCAGTTTCCCAGAGAGCACAGATACGCAGTATTTT.

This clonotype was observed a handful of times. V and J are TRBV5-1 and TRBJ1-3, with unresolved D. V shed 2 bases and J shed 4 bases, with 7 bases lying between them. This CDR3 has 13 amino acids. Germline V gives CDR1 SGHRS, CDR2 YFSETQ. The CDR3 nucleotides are TGCGCCAGCAGCTTATCAGCGGGAAACACCATATATTTT. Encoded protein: CASSLSAGNTIYF.

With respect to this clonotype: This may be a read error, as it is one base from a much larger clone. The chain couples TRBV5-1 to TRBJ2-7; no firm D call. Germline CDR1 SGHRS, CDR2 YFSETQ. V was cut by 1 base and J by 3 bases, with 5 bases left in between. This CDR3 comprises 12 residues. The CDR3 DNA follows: TGCGCCAGCAGCTTGAACTTCTACGAGCAGTACTTC. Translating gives CASSLNFYEQYF.

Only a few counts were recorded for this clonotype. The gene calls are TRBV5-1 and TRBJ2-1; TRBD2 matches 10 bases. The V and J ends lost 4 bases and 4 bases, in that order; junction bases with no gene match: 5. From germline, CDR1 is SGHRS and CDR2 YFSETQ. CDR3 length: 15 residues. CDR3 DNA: TGCGCCAGCAGCACGACTAGCGGGTCTTACAATGAGCAGTTCTTC. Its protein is CASSTTSGSYNEQFF.

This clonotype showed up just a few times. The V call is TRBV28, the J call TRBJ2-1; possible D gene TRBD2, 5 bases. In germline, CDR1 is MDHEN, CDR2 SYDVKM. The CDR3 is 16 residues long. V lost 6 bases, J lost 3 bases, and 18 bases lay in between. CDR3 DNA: TGTGCCAGCAGGGAAGGAGGCAGGTCGGTCTACAATGAGCAGTTCTTC. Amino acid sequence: CASREGGRSVYNEQFF.

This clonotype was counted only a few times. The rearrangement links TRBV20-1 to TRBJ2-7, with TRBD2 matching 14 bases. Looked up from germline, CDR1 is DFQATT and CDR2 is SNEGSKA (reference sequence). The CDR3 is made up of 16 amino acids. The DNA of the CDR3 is TGCAGCGGAGCCGGGACTAGCGGGAGACCCATAGCCGAGCAGTACTTC. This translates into CSGAGTSGRPIAEQYF.

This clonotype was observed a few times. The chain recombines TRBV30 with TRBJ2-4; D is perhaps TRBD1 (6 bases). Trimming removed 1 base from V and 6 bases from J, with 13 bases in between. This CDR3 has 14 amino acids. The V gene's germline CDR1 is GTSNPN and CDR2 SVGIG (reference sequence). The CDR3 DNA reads TGTGCCTGGAGTGCACAGGGAATCCCAAACATTCAGTACTTC. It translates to CAWSAQGIPNIQYF.

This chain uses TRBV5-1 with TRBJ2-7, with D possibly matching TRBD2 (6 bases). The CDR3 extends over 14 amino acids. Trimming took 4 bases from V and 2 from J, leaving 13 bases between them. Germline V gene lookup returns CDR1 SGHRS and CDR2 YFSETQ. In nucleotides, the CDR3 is TGCGCCAGCAGCGGAGGGGCTGTTACCTACGAGCAGTACTTC. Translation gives CASSGGAVTYEQYF.

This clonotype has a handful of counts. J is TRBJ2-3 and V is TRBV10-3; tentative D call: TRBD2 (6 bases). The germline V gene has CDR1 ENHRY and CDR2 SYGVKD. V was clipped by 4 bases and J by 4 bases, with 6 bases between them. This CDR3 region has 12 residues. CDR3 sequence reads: CAISGGADTQYF. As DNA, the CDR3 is TGTGCCATCAGTGGGGGGGCAGATACGCAGTATTTT.

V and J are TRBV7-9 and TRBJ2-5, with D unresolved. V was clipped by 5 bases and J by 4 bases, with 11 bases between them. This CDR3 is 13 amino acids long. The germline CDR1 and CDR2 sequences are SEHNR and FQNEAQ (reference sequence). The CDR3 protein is CASSTGVLETQYF. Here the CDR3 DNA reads TGTGCCAGCAGCACCGGTGTTTTAGAGACCCAGTACTTC.